This T cell receptor (beta chain) was recorded in a study of cytomegalovirus exposure and HLA in healthy donors. The repertoire was sequenced with immunoSEQ multiplex PCR; TCRdb's copy has only in-frame clones and lacks some. This table has about 280,000 clones, 70% to 90% appearing once. The TCR comes from a woman aged 18-29 years in good health and CMV-seronegative. The sample comprised PBMCs.

The CDR3 nucleotides read TGTGCCAGACCAGACAGGAGAGAATCCTACGAGCAGTACTTC. It specifies CARPDRRESYEQYF. This sequence joins TRBV6-5 and TRBJ2-7; D might be TRBD1 (6 bases). The CDR3 spans 14 residues. Trimming pared 9 bases from V and 1 base from J, leaving 16 bases between. The germline gives CDR1 MNHEY, CDR2 SVGAGI.